Below, 5 T cell receptor beta chains from the same sample are listed, as sequenced in a study of blood T cell repertoires in COVID-19. The repertoire was sequenced with immunoSEQ multiplex PCR; TCRdb's copy has only in-frame clones and lacks some. The profile covers more than 95,000 clones, with about three quarters appearing a single time and just under 20% taken by the ten largest. Sequenced: peripheral blood. The receptors derive from a woman aged 70-85 years with acute or convalescent COVID-19.

The chain uses TRBV3-1 (or the pseudogene TRBV3-2) and TRBJ2-3; possible D gene TRBD2, 5 bases. The ends were cut back, 8 bases at V and 2 bases at J, with 11 bases in the middle. From germline, CDR1 is LGHDT and CDR2 YNNKEL (reference sequence). CDR3 length equals 13 residues. In nucleotides, the CDR3 is TGTGCCAGCCGGGGAACAGCCACAGATACGCAGTATTTT. Amino acid sequence: CASRGTATDTQYF.

J is TRBJ1-2 and V is TRBV28; D remains ambiguous. Germline lookup yields CDR1 MDHEN and CDR2 SYDVKM. V was clipped by 5 bases and J by 5 bases, with 9 bases between them. This CDR3 spans 12 amino acids. The CDR3 loop reads CASSPLRYGYTF. The CDR3 DNA reads TGTGCCAGCAGTCCGTTGCGGTATGGCTACACCTTC.

A note on this clone: In the same sample, other DNA sequences code for this CDR3. The chain links TRBV24-1 to TRBJ2-3; no reliable D call. The CDR3 is 13 amino acids. With 3 bases removed from V and 3 bases from J, the gap between germline ends came to 6 bases. In germline, CDR1 is KGHDR, CDR2 SFDVKD. The CDR3 nucleotides read TGTGCCACCAGTGATCCCCCTACAGATACGCAGTATTTT. Residues: CATSDPPTDTQYF.

This clone was seen a few times. This chain links TRBV9 with TRBJ2-2, with 10 bases lining up with TRBD2. Germline-derived CDR1 and CDR2 are SGDLS and YYNGEE. The CDR3 length is 16 residues. Trimming took 7 bases from V and 5 from J; bases not matched to a gene: 11. CDR3 in DNA: TGTGCCAGCGGCAGCGGGGGGGCGGAGAGGACCGGGGAGCTGTTTTTT. Its protein product is CASGSGGAERTGELFF.

The chain employs TRBV18 and TRBJ1-1; 9 positions agree with TRBD1. This CDR3 has 14 amino acids. Germline CDR1 and CDR2: KGHSH and LQKENI. V shed 6 bases, J shed 5 bases, and the junction held 7 bases outside the gene matches. The CDR3 loop is CASSLDRGRTEAFF. In DNA form, the CDR3 reads TGTGCCAGCTCCTTGGACAGGGGCCGGACTGAAGCTTTCTTT.